These 12 T cell receptor beta chains came from one sample sequenced in a study of blood T cells in healthy people across ages. Sample-barcoded 5' priming and a J-beta primer mix drove a second PCR of 7 to 11 cycles. In TCRdb, the 5' RACE reads were re-called with MiXCR into one record per CDR3 protein. The data show around 2 million distinct CDR3 sequences, with around 40% seen just once and around 23% held by the top ten. The sequenced material came from blood. The receptors originated from a human donor in good health.

The chain has TRBV5-1 and TRBJ1-2; possibly TRBD1 for D (5 bases). The CDR3 length is 15 residues. V was trimmed by 1 base and J by 3 bases, leaving 13 bases between them. In germline, CDR1 is SGHRS, CDR2 YFSETQ. CDR3 nucleotides: TGCGCCAGCAGCTTGTCGCGGGGAGGGGACTATGGCTACACCTTC. Translated: CASSLSRGGDYGYTF.

The chain is built from TRBV4-1 and TRBJ2-3, with D maybe TRBD2 (7 bases). This CDR3 is 16 amino acids long. V gave up 1 base and J gave up 6 bases, with 17 bases separating them. CDR1 is MGHRA, CDR2 YSYEKL, per germline. CDR3 bases: TGCGCCAGCAGCCAAGTAGGACGGGGGGCGATGGATACGCAGTATTTT. Translating it yields CASSQVGRGAMDTQYF.

This clonotype was detected a few times. V usage is TRBV6-5 and J usage is TRBJ2-7; D possibly corresponds to TRBD1 (5 bases). Germline CDR1 and CDR2: MNHEY and SVGAGI. The germline V and J ends were trimmed by 0 bases and 6 bases, with 15 bases remaining between them. This CDR3 contains 15 residues. CDR3 loop: CASSYSIYGAFEQYF. The CDR3 DNA reads as TGTGCCAGCAGTTACTCGATCTATGGGGCCTTCGAGCAGTACTTC.

V gene TRBV12-3 or TRBV12-4 combines with J gene TRBJ1-2; the D gene is possibly TRBD1 (5 bases). There are 15 residues in the CDR3. The ends were cut back, 6 bases at V and 8 bases at J, with 22 bases in the middle. DNA for the CDR3: TGTGCCAGCAGCCCAAGTCCCGGGGCCCTGGGAGGCTACACCTTC. It specifies CASSPSPGALGGYTF.

This clonotype showed up just a few times. The chain joins TRBV11-2 to TRBJ2-7; TRBD1 aligns across 7 bases. The germline CDR1 and CDR2 sequences are SGHAT and FQNNGV. The length of the CDR3 is 14 residues. V was pared by 2 bases and J by 6 bases, with 7 bases of the junction left unmatched. CDR3 loop: CASSLRQGIAEQYF. In DNA, the CDR3 is TGTGCCAGCAGCTTAAGACAGGGTATTGCCGAGCAGTACTTC.

The V gene is TRBV27, the J gene TRBJ2-7, with D possibly being TRBD1 (5 bases). The germline gives CDR1 MNHEY, CDR2 SMNVEV (reference sequence). This CDR3 has 13 amino acids. Trimming took off 0 bases at V and 4 bases at J, with 7 bases between the two ends. The CDR3 sequence: CASSLSRQYEQYF. As DNA, the CDR3 is TGTGCCAGCAGTTTATCCCGACAGTACGAGCAGTACTTC.

This clonotype was seen just once. This sequence joins TRBV20-1 and TRBJ1-1, with D unclear. This CDR3 comprises 15 residues. Trimming stripped 3 bases from V and 3 bases from J, with 17 bases between. Germline V gene lookup returns CDR1 DFQATT and CDR2 SNEGSKA (reference sequence). For the CDR3, the DNA is TGCAGTGCTAGCCACTGGGAGAGTCTGGACACTGAAGCTTTCTTT. It yields the protein CSASHWESLDTEAFF.

The rearrangement joins TRBV20-1 to TRBJ2-7; a possible D gene is TRBD2 (5 bases). This CDR3 is 16 amino acids long. Trimming stripped 0 bases from V and 2 bases from J, with 17 bases between. The germline CDR1 and CDR2 sequences are DFQATT and SNEGSKA (reference sequence). This CDR3 is CSARDPEGNSPYEQYF. The CDR3 nucleotides are TGCAGTGCTAGAGATCCTGAGGGCAACTCCCCCTACGAGCAGTACTTC.

This clonotype was counted ten times or more. V is TRBV7-9 and J is TRBJ2-3, with D tentatively TRBD2 (6 bases). Per the germline V gene, CDR1 is SEHNR and CDR2 is FQNEAQ (reference sequence). The CDR3 has 12 amino acids. Between the trimmed V and J ends, which lost 7 bases and 1 base, there was a span of 6 bases. The CDR3 is CASTGGTDTQYF. In nucleotides, the CDR3 is TGTGCCAGCACGGGGGGCACAGATACGCAGTATTTT.

This clonotype was counted a few times. The V gene is TRBV3-1, the J gene TRBJ2-7; 8 positions agree with TRBD1. CDR3 length: 14 residues. Germline loops: CDR1 LGHDT, CDR2 YNNKEL (reference sequence). V was clipped by 4 bases and J by 3 bases; unmatched bases: 5. The chain's CDR3 is CASSPGQEFYEQYF. Here the CDR3 DNA reads TGTGCCAGCAGCCCGGGACAGGAGTTCTACGAGCAGTACTTC.

V is TRBV12-3 or TRBV12-4 and J is TRBJ2-1; D assignment may be TRBD1 or TRBD2 (7 bases each). V lost 5 bases to trimming and J lost 4 bases, with 18 bases between them. The CDR3 loop spans 16 amino acids. The CDR3 loop reads CASSQGGLGEYNEQFF. CDR3 nucleotide sequence: TGTGCCAGCAGTCAGGGGGGGCTTGGGGAATACAATGAGCAGTTCTTC.

This chain joins TRBV6-5 and TRBJ2-1; 10 bases agree with TRBD1. V shed 7 bases and J 9 bases; nucleotides not matched to a gene: 15. Germline CDR1 reads MNHEY; CDR2 reads SVGAGI. CDR3 length: 16 amino acids. The CDR3 region is CASTWTGGNRFSEQFF. In nucleotides, the CDR3 is TGTGCCAGCACCTGGACAGGGGGTAATAGGTTTAGTGAGCAGTTCTTC.